The clone carrying this T cell receptor beta chain was picked up one time. The data were obtained in a study of blood T cell repertoires in COVID-19. Produced via immunoSEQ multiplex PCR; TCRdb's table is partial and in-frame only. Of 150,000 to 160,000 clones in the sample, about 80% are singletons; the top ten hold approximately 0.5%. The CDR3 sequence is 14 residues long. V was pared by 3 bases and J by 6 bases, with 10 bases between. Germline CDR1 is SGDLS and CDR2 is YYNGEE. Material for sequencing was peripheral blood. This receptor was taken from a man between 60 and 75 years old with acute or convalescent COVID-19. This rearrangement joins TRBV9 to TRBJ1-6; D perhaps matches TRBD1 (6 bases). The chain's CDR3 is CASSAHRVNSPLHF. The DNA for the CDR3 is TGTGCCAGCAGCGCCCACAGGGTTAATTCACCCCTCCACTTT. Supplemented by reference TRBV9 and TRBJ1-6, the full variable domain reads DSGVTQTPKHLITATGQRVTLRCSPRSGDLSVYWYQQSLDQGLQFLIQYYNGEERAKGNILERFSAQQFPDLHSELNLSSLELGDSALYFCASSAHRVNSPLHFGNGTRLTVT.